This TCR beta chain derives from a study of graft-versus-host responses after intestinal transplantation. Background on the study: Multivisceral, liver-intestinal, or isolated intestinal grafts were transplanted into recipients. Anti-thymocyte globulin induction, then tacrolimus and steroids for around 3 years, went to all recipients. Study-wide results and limits: Allografts of one patient group, those with graft-donor T cell macrochimerism, had high graft-versus-host to host-versus-graft clonal ratios.

This clone was found a few times. The antigen remains undetermined. Only in-frame clones appear in the TCRdb table, and some are missing; sequencing was by immunoSEQ multiplex PCR. Of 90,000 to 120,000 clones in the sample, roughly 87% were seen once. V dropped 0 bases and J dropped 0 bases, with 5 bases sitting between them. The CDR3 has 15 residues. Germline CDR1 reads MNHEY; CDR2 reads SVGAGI. The TCR sequence derives from a human donor who received an intestinal transplant. The material sequenced was unstimulated CD4+ T cells sorted from spleen or lymph node cells, taken before intestinal transplant. The V call is TRBV6-5, the J call TRBJ2-2; the D is unclear. Here the CDR3 DNA reads TGTGCCAGCAGTTACTCGAACCCGAACACCGGGGAGCTGTTTTTT. This gives the protein CASSYSNPNTGELFF.